This TCR beta chain was retrieved from a study of blood T cell repertoires in COVID-19. Assay used: immunoSEQ multiplex PCR; TCRdb lists only in-frame clones, some missing. This sample has about 120,000 clones; about 74% occur once, and the top ten carry 6.5% to 9.5%. Germline values: CDR1 SGHDT, CDR2 YYEEEE. The V end lost 3 bases, the J end lost 5 bases, and 21 bases lay between the germline ends. CDR3 length equals 16 residues. V gene TRBV5-6 combines with J gene TRBJ2-7; TRBD2 might be the D (6 bases). This receptor was obtained from a human donor in a cohort sampled during active COVID-19. Sequencing input: peripheral blood. The CDR3 reads CASSSPRGYRRHEQYF. In DNA, the CDR3 is TGTGCCAGCAGCTCCCCGCGGGGTTACAGGCGACACGAGCAGTACTTC.